A single sample gave rise to the 6 T cell receptor beta chains below, sequenced in a study of blood T cells in healthy people across ages. A J-beta primer mix and a sample-barcoded 5' primer were used in a second PCR of roughly 6 to 12 cycles. TCRdb reprocessed the 5' RACE reads with MiXCR, giving one entry per CDR3 protein. The sample lists roughly 800,000 distinct CDR3 sequences, nearly 60% occurring once. The source material was blood. Every receptor here comes from a man under 40 in good health.

This rearrangement joins TRBV3-1 to TRBJ2-5; 9 bases agree with TRBD2. The CDR3 runs 15 residues. The V segment lost 7 bases and the J segment 5 bases; nucleotides outside the gene matches: 11. Germline lookup yields CDR1 LGHDT and CDR2 YNNKEL (reference sequence). The CDR3 loop is CASKYGTSRSETQYF. CDR3 bases: TGTGCCAGCAAGTACGGGACTAGCAGGTCGGAGACCCAGTACTTC.

This clonotype was seen only a few times. J is TRBJ2-1 and V is TRBV5-1, with 11 bases lining up with TRBD2. Trimming cost V 0 bases and J 10 bases; bases outside gene matches: 6. CDR1 SGHRS and CDR2 YFSETQ come from the germline V gene. The CDR3 length is 15 residues. The DNA of the CDR3 is TGCGCCAGCAGCTTGGTTGGTAGCGGGAGGGCCGAGCAGTTCTTC. Its translation is CASSLVGSGRAEQFF. The variable domain in full, completed from reference TRBV5-1 and TRBJ2-1, reads KAGVTQTPRYLIKTRGQQVTLSCSPISGHRSVSWYQQTPGQGLQFLFEYFSETQRNKGNFPGRFSGRQFSNSRSEMNVSTLELGDSALYLCASSLVGSGRAEQFFGPGTRLTVL.

This rearrangement joins TRBV12-3 or TRBV12-4 to TRBJ1-2, with 9 bases that match TRBD1. The CDR3 is 15 amino acids. V shed 3 bases and J 2 bases; nucleotides not matched to a gene: 4. CDR3 sequence: CASSFGGTGNYGYTF. The DNA of the CDR3 is TGTGCCAGCAGTTTTGGGGGGACAGGGAACTATGGCTACACCTTC.

The V gene is TRBV18, the J gene TRBJ1-2; no clear D. V lost 2 bases and J 4 bases, leaving 14 bases between the germline ends. This CDR3 contains 15 residues. The germline V gene has CDR1 KGHSH and CDR2 LQKENI. This CDR3 reads CASSPWAAVFYGYTF. CDR3 sequence (DNA): TGTGCCAGCTCACCATGGGCCGCGGTCTTCTATGGCTACACCTTC.

As to this clonotype: With a much larger clone just one base away, this may be a read error. The chain recombines TRBV7-2 with TRBJ2-7; TRBD1 is a possible D gene (5 bases). Germline V gene data show CDR1 as SGHTA and CDR2 as FQGNSA. CDR3 size: 13 residues. The chain's CDR3 is CANSLSRAYEQYF. The DNA of the CDR3 is TGTGCCAACAGCTTATCCAGGGCCTACGAGCAGTACTTC.

This rearrangement joins TRBV12-5 to TRBJ2-7; TRBD1 is a possible D gene (5 bases). CDR1 is LGHNT and CDR2 is FRNRAP in the germline V gene. This CDR3 contains 12 residues. V lost 3 bases and J lost 6, with 9 bases in between. The CDR3 coding sequence is TGTGCTAGTGGTTTTTGGGGCGGCGAGCAGTACTTC. This sequence encodes CASGFWGGEQYF. The full variable domain, completed using reference TRBV12-5 and TRBJ2-7, is DARVTQTPRHKVTEMGQEVTMRCQPILGHNTVFWYRQTMMQGLELLAYFRNRAPLDDSGMPKDRFSAEMPDATLATLKIQPSEPRDSAVYFCASGFWGGEQYFGPGTRLTVT.